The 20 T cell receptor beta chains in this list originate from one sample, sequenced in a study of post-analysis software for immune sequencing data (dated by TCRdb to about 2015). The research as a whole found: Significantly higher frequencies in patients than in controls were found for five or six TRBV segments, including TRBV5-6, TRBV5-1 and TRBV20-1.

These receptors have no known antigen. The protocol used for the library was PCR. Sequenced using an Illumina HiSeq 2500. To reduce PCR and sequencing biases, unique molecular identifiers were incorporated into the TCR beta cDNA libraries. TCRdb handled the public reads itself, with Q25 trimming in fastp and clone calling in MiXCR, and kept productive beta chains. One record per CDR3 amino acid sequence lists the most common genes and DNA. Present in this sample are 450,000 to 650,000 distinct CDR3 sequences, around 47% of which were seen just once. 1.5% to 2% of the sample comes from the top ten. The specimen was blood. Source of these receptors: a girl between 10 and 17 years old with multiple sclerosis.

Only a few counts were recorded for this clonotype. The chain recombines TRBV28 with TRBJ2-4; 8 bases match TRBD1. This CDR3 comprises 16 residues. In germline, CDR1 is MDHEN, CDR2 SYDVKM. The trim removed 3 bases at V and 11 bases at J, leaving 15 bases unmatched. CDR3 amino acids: CASSFRGRTIGAVQYF. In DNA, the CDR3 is TGTGCCAGCAGTTTCAGGGGGCGGACCATCGGTGCCGTTCAGTACTTC.

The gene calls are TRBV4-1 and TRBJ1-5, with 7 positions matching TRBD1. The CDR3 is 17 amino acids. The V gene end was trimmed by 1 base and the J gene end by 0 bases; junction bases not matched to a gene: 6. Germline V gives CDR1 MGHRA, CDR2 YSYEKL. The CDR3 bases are TGCGCCAGCAGCCAAGGCCCGGGACAGTATAGCAATCAGCCCCAGCATTTT. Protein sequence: CASSQGPGQYSNQPQHF.

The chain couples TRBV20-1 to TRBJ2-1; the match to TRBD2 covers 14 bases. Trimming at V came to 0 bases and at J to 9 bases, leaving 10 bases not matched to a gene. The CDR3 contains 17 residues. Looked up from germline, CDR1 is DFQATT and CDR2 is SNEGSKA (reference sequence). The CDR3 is CSARDQAGLAGVFEQFF. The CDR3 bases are TGCAGTGCTAGAGATCAAGCGGGACTAGCGGGAGTCTTTGAGCAGTTCTTC.

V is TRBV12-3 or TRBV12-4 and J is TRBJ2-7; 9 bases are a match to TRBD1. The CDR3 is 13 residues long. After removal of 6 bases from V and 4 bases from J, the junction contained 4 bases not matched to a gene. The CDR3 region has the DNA TGTGCCAGCAGGAGGGACAGGGTGTACGAGCAGTACTTC. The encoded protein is CASRRDRVYEQYF.

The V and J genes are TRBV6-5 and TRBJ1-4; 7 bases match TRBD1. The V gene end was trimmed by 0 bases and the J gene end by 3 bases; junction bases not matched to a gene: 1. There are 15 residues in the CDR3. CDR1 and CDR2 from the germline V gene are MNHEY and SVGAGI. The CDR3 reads CASSYSQGSNEKLFF. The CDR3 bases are TGTGCCAGCAGTTACTCACAGGGGTCTAATGAAAAACTGTTTTTT.

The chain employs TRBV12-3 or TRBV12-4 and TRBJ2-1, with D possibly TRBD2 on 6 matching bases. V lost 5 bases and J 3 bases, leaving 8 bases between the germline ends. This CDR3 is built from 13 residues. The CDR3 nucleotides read TGTGCCAGCAGTACGGACTACTACAATGAGCAGTTCTTC. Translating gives CASSTDYYNEQFF.

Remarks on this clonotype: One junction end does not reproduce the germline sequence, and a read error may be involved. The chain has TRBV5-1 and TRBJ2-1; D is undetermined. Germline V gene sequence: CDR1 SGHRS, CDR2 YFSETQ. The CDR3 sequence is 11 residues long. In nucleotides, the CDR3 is TGCGCCAGCAGCTTGGCGGATGAGCAGGTCTTC. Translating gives CASSLADEQVF.

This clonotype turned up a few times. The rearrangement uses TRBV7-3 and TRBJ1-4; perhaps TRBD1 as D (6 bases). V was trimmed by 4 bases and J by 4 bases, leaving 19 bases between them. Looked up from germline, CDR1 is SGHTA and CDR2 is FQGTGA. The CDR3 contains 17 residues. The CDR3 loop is CASSSISRTDRNEKLFF. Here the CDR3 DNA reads TGTGCCAGCAGCTCAATTTCCCGGACAGACCGTAATGAAAAACTGTTTTTT. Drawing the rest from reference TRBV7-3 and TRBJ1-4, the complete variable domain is GAGVSQTPSNKVTEKGKYVELRCDPISGHTALYWYRQSLGQGPEFLIYFQGTGAADDSGLPNDRFFAVRPEGSVSTLKIQRTERGDSAVYLCASSSISRTDRNEKLFFGSGTQLSVL.

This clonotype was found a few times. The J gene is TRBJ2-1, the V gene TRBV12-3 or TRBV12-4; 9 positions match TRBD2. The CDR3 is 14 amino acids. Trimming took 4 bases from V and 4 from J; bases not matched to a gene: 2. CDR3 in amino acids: CASSSSGIYNEQFF. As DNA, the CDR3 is TGTGCCAGCAGTTCTAGCGGGATATACAATGAGCAGTTCTTC.

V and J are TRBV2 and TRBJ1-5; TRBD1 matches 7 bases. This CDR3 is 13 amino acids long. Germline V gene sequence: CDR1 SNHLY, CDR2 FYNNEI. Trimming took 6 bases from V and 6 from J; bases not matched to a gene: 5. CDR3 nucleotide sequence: TGTGCCAGCAGGGGGACAGAGGGTCAGCCCCAGCATTTT. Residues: CASRGTEGQPQHF.

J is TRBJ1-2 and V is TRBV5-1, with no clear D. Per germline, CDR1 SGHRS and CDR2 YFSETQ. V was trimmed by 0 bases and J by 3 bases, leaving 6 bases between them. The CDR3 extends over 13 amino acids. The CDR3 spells CASSLDIYYGYTF. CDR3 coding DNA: TGCGCCAGCAGCTTGGACATCTACTATGGCTACACCTTC.

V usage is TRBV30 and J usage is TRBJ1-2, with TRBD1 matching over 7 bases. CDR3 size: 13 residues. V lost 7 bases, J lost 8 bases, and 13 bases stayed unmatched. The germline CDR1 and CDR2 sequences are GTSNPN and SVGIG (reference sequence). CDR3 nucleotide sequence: TGTGCCTCGACAGGGACGAGAGTTGAAGGCTACACCTTC. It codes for CASTGTRVEGYTF. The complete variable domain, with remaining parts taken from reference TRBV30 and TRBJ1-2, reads SQTIHQWPATLVQPVGSPLSLECTVEGTSNPNLYWYRQAAGRGLQLLFYSVGIGQISSEVPQNLSASRPQDRQFILSSKKLLLSDSGFYLCASTGTRVEGYTFGSGTRLTVV.

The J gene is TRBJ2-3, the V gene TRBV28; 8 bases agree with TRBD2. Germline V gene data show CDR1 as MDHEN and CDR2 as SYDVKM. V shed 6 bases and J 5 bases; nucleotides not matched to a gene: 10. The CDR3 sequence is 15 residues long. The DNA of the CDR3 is TGTGCCAGCAGCACCTTCGGACTAGCAGGAGATACGCAGTATTTT. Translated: CASSTFGLAGDTQYF.

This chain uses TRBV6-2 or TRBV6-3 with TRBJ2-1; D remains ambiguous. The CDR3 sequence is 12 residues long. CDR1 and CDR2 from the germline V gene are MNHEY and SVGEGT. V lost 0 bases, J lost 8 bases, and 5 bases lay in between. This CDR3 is CASSYSSDEQFF. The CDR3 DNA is TGTGCCAGCAGTTACTCGAGCGATGAGCAGTTCTTC.

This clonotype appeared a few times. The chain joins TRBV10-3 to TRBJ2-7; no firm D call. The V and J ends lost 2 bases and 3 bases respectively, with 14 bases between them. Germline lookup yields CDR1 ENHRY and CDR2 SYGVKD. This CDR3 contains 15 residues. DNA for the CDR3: TGTGCCATCAGTGAGAAGGAGACCACGGACTACGAGCAGTACTTC. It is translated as CAISEKETTDYEQYF.

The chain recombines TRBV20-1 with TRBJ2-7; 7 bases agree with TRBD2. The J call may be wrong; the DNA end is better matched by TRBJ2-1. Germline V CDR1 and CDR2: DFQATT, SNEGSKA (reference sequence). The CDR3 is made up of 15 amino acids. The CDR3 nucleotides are TGCAGTGCTAGACCTCCGGGACTAAAAAACAATGAGCAGTTCTTC. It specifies CSARPPGLKNNEQFF.

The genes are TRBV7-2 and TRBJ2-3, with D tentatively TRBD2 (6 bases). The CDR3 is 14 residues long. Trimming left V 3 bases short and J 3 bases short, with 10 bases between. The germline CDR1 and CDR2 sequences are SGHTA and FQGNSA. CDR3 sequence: CASSLGGMTDTQYF. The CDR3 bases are TGTGCCAGCAGCTTGGGCGGGATGACAGATACGCAGTATTTT. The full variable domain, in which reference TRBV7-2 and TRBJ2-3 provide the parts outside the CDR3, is GAGVSQSPSNKVTEKGKDVELRCDPISGHTALYWYRQSLGQGLEFLIYFQGNSAPDKSGLPSDRFSAERTGGSVSTLTIQRTQQEDSAVYLCASSLGGMTDTQYFGPGTRLTVL.

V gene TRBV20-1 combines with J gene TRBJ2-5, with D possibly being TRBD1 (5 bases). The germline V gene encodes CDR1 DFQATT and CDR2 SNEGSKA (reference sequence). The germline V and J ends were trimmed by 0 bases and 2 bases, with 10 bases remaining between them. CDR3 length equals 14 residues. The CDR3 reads CSARDLAGQETQYF. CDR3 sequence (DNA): TGCAGTGCTAGAGATCTGGCAGGGCAAGAGACCCAGTACTTC.

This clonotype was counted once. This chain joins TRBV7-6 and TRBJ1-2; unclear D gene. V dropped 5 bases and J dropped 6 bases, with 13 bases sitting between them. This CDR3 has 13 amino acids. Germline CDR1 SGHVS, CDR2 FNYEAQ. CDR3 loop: CASSPDGRDGYTF. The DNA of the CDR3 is TGTGCCAGCAGCCCGGACGGGAGGGATGGCTACACCTTC.

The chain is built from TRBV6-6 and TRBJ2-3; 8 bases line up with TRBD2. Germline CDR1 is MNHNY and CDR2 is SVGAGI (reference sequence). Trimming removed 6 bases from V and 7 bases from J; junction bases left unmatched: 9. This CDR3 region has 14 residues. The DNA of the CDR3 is TGTGCCAGCAGCATAGCGGGATCAACCAATACGCAGTATTTT. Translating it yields CASSIAGSTNTQYF.